Listed here are 6 T cell receptor beta chains from one sample, sequenced in a study of blood T cell repertoires in COVID-19. Profiled with immunoSEQ multiplex PCR; TCRdb holds only in-frame clones, not every one. The sample shows tens of thousands of clones, 88% of them seen only once. Sequencing input: peripheral blood. The receptors were sampled from a human donor in a cohort sampled during active COVID-19.

This clone was observed once. The chain combines TRBV19 with TRBJ2-6, with D tentatively TRBD2 (6 bases). The germline V gene has CDR1 LNHDA and CDR2 SQIVND (reference sequence). This CDR3 is built from 15 residues. The V end was cut by 10 bases, the J end by 2 bases, with 15 bases between. CDR3 sequence reads: CATGMWGAGANVLTF. CDR3 nucleotides: TGTGCCACCGGGATGTGGGGGGCTGGGGCCAACGTCCTGACTTTC.

The chain combines TRBV19 with TRBJ2-2; possibly TRBD2 for D (5 bases). Trimming cost V 5 bases and J 5 bases, with 21 bases left between them. Germline CDR1 is LNHDA and CDR2 is SQIVND (reference sequence). The CDR3 extends over 17 amino acids. The CDR3 DNA reads as TGTGCCAGTAGTGTTGGGTCGGGAAAAGGCCTAACCGGGGAGCTGTTTTTT. Its protein is CASSVGSGKGLTGELFF.

The gene calls are TRBV5-5 and TRBJ2-5; D gene unclear. The CDR3 is made up of 16 amino acids. The V gene lost 0 bases and the J gene lost 5 bases, with 17 bases spanning the gap. CDR1 and CDR2 from the germline V gene are SGHKS and YYEKEE (reference sequence). The CDR3 nucleotides are TGTGCCAGCAGCTTGGAGTGGGTCAGCTCCGGGGAGACCCAGTACTTC. Protein sequence: CASSLEWVSSGETQYF.

V gene TRBV29-1 combines with J gene TRBJ2-3; 8 bases are a match to TRBD2. This CDR3 region has 18 residues. J lost 0 bases, V lost 5 bases, and 16 bases had no gene match. In germline, CDR1 is SQVTM, CDR2 ANQGSEA. DNA of the CDR3: TGCAGCGTTCCCGGAGTAGCGGGGTCCCCGAGTAGCACAGATACGCAGTATTTT. It is translated as CSVPGVAGSPSSTDTQYF.

The chain has TRBV6-5 and TRBJ2-2; tentatively, D is TRBD2 (6 bases). There are 14 residues in the CDR3. The ends were cut back, 7 bases at V and 5 bases at J, with 14 bases in the middle. Germline V CDR1 and CDR2: MNHEY, SVGAGI. The CDR3 DNA reads as TGTGCCAGCAATGCGAAAGGACTAACCGGGGAGCTGTTTTTT. The encoded protein is CASNAKGLTGELFF.

This chain uses TRBV2 with TRBJ2-2, with D perhaps TRBD1 (5 bases). This CDR3 contains 15 residues. The V end lost 3 bases, the J end lost 3 bases, and 11 bases lay between the germline ends. CDR1 and CDR2 (germline): SNHLY, FYNNEI. The CDR3 loop is CASSDQGLYTGELFF. The CDR3 region has the DNA TGTGCCAGCAGTGATCAGGGCCTCTACACCGGGGAGCTGTTTTTT.